The 2 T cell receptor beta chains in this list originate from one sample, sequenced in a study of somatic mutations in cytotoxic T cells in rheumatoid arthritis. The table came from immunoSEQ multiplex PCR; TCRdb's copy has only in-frame clones and leaves some out. The sample consists of under 30,000 clones, approximately 73% of them appearing once. Input material: CD8+ T cells sorted from blood. Receptors originate from a woman under 30 in good health.

The V call is TRBV7-9, the J call TRBJ2-1, with 8 nucleotides matching TRBD2. This CDR3 has 16 residues. The ends lost 5 bases at V and 6 bases at J; junction bases unmatched: 12. Looked up from germline, CDR1 is SEHNR and CDR2 is FQNEAQ (reference sequence). CDR3: CASSPSEGTRVNEQFF. The CDR3 DNA is TGTGCCAGCAGCCCAAGCGAGGGGACTAGAGTCAATGAGCAGTTCTTC.

The J gene is TRBJ2-2, the V gene TRBV7-7; D call uncertain. Trimming left V 1 base short and J 1 base short, with 4 bases between. The CDR3 loop spans 14 amino acids. Germline CDR1 is SSHAT and CDR2 is FNYEAQ (reference sequence). The DNA of the CDR3 is TGTGCCAGCAGCTTAGGATGGAACACCGGGGAGCTGTTTTTT. As protein: CASSLGWNTGELFF.